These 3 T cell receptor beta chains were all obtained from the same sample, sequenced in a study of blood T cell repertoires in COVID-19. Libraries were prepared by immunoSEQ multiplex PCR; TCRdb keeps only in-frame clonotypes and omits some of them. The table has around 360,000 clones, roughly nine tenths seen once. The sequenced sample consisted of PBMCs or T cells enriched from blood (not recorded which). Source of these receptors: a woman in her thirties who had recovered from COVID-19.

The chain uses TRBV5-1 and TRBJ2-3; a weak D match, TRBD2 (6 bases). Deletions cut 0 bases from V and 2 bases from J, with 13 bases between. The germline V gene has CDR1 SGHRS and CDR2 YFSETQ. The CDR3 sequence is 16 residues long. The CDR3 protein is CASSLAVSGPTDTQYF. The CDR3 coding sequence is TGCGCCAGCAGCTTGGCCGTAAGCGGGCCCACAGATACGCAGTATTTT.

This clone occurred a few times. The DNA for the CDR3 is TGTGCCAGCAGCGGCCAGGGAAATCAGCCCCAGCATTTT. Encoded protein: CASSGQGNQPQHF. The chain carries TRBV9 and TRBJ1-5; D perhaps matches TRBD1 (5 bases). The CDR3 is 13 amino acids. Germline V CDR1 and CDR2: SGDLS, YYNGEE. Trimming removed 3 bases at V and 4 bases at J, with 8 bases between.

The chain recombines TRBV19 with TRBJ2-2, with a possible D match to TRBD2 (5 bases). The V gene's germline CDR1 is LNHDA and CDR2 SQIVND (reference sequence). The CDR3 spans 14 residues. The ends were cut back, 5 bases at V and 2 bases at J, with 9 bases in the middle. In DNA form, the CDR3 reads TGTGCCAGTAGTGTGCGGGCCAACACCGGGGAGCTGTTTTTT. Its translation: CASSVRANTGELFF.